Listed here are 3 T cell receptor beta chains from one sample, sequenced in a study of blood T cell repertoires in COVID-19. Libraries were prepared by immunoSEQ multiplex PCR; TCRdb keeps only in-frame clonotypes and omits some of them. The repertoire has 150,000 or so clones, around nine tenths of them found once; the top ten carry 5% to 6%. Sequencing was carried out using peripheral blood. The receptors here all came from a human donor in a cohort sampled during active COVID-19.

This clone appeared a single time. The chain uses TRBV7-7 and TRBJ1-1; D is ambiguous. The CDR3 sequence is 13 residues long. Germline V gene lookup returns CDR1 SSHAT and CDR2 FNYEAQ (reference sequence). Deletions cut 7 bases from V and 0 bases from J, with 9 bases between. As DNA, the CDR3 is TGTGCCAGCACCGCGGTCATGAACACTGAAGCTTTCTTT. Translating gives CASTAVMNTEAFF.

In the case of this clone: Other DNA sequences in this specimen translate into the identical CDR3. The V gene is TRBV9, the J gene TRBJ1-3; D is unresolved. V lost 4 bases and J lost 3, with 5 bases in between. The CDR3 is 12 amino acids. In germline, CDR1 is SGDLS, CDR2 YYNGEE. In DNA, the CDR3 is TGTGCCAGCAGCCCGCGTGGAAACACCATATATTTT. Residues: CASSPRGNTIYF.

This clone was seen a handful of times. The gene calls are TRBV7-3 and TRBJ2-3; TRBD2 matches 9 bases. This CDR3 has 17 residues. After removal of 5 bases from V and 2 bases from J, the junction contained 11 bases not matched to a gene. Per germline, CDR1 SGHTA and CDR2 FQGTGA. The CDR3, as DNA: TGTGCCAGCAGCCTTTATACAGCGGGAGGAAACACAGATACGCAGTATTTT. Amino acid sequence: CASSLYTAGGNTDTQYF.